The clone carrying this T cell receptor beta chain was observed a few times. The V and J ends lost 1 base and 4 bases respectively, with 8 bases between them. The CDR3 spans 12 residues. Germline-derived CDR1 and CDR2 are DFQATT and SNEGSKA (reference sequence). Each CDR3 protein is one row after TCRdb ran MiXCR on the 5' RACE reads. The table lists 450,000 or so distinct CDR3 sequences, roughly 26% of them singletons. These data come from a study of identical twins. These records were also assigned to another study, of T cells expressing NK-cell markers.

The sample was CD4+ T cells sorted from blood. The clonotype originates from a woman aged 18 to 35 in good health. The chain is built from TRBV20-1 and TRBJ2-7, with D possibly matching TRBD2 (5 bases). The CDR3 DNA reads TGCAGTGCTAGAGGGTCGGGATACGAGCAGTACTTC. It is translated as CSARGSGYEQYF.